One sample yielded the 8 T cell receptor beta chains listed below, sequenced in a study of siplizumab effects on memory and regulatory T cells. TCRdb keeps only in-frame clones here, not all; method: immunoSEQ multiplex PCR. This sample has approximately 75,000 clones, with 93% found just once. Specimen: CD8+ T cells sorted from blood. The receptors originated from a human donor in good health.

The chain couples TRBV5-1 to TRBJ2-7; D is ambiguous. Per the germline V gene, CDR1 is SGHRS and CDR2 is YFSETQ. The CDR3 runs 13 residues. The V end lost 6 bases, the J end lost 2 bases, and 12 bases lay between the germline ends. CDR3 nucleotides: TGCGCCAGCAAATCAAATATAGCCTACGAGCAGTACTTC. It translates to CASKSNIAYEQYF.

This rearrangement joins TRBV10-3 to TRBJ1-3, with D possibly being TRBD1 (5 bases). The CDR3 has 17 residues. V was trimmed by 0 bases and J by 2 bases, leaving 14 bases between them. From germline, CDR1 is ENHRY and CDR2 SYGVKD. The CDR3 DNA sequence: TGTGCCATCAGTGAGTCGCCCCCGACAGTAGCTGGAAACACCATATATTTT. Protein: CAISESPPTVAGNTIYF.

The rearrangement joins TRBV9 to TRBJ2-7; TRBD2 agrees at 12 bases. Germline CDR1 is SGDLS and CDR2 is YYNGEE. The CDR3 is made up of 15 amino acids. V was pared by 4 bases and J by 4 bases, with 6 bases of the junction left unmatched. This CDR3 is CASSTLTSGGYEQYF. The CDR3 DNA is TGTGCCAGCAGCACCTTGACTAGCGGGGGTTACGAGCAGTACTTC.

The CDR3 spells CASSVDGDYTGELFF. Written as DNA, the CDR3 is TGTGCCAGTAGTGTTGACGGTGACTACACCGGGGAGCTGTTTTTT. This chain connects TRBV19 to TRBJ2-2; no clear D gene. CDR1 LNHDA and CDR2 SQIVND come from the germline V gene (reference sequence). The length of the CDR3 is 15 residues. Between the trimmed V and J ends, which lost 5 bases and 3 bases, there was a span of 13 bases.

The V call is TRBV5-3, the J call TRBJ1-1; tentative D call: TRBD1 (5 bases). TRBV5-3 is recorded as an ORF, its role being uncertain. The CDR3 has 16 amino acids. V lost 3 bases and J 0 bases, leaving 15 bases between the germline ends. CDR3 residues: CARSSTRQTMNTEAFF. CDR3 bases: TGTGCCAGAAGCTCTACGAGACAGACCATGAACACTGAAGCTTTCTTT.

The chain has TRBV7-7 and TRBJ2-3, with 7 bases that match TRBD1. Germline CDR1 SSHAT, CDR2 FNYEAQ (reference sequence). This CDR3 region has 15 residues. The V gene end was trimmed by 5 bases and the J gene end by 2 bases; junction bases not matched to a gene: 7. CDR3 amino acids: CASSQWTGPTDTQYF. CDR3 nucleotides: TGTGCCAGCAGCCAGTGGACAGGACCCACAGATACGCAGTATTTT. Based on the CDR3 plus reference TRBV7-7 and TRBJ2-3, the full variable domain is GAGVSQSPRYKVTKRGQDVTLRCDPISSHATLYWYQQALGQGPEFLTYFNYEAQPDKSGLPSDRFSAERPEGSISTLTIQRTEQRDSAMYRCASSQWTGPTDTQYFGPGTRLTVL.

The genes are TRBV27 and TRBJ2-1; TRBD1 matches 7 bases. J was trimmed by 6 bases and V by 4 bases; bases with no gene match: 3. Germline V gives CDR1 MNHEY, CDR2 SMNVEV (reference sequence). The CDR3 consists of 13 residues. CDR3 in amino acids: CASSWSGGNEQFF. The CDR3 DNA reads as TGTGCCAGCAGTTGGTCAGGGGGCAATGAGCAGTTCTTC.

The V and J genes are TRBV10-3 and TRBJ2-5; no firm D call. The CDR3 spans 13 residues. Trimming took 4 bases from V and 2 from J, leaving 8 bases between them. Germline CDR1 is ENHRY and CDR2 is SYGVKD. The CDR3, as DNA: TGTGCCATCAGTGCGGGCACGCAAGAGACCCAGTACTTC. This gives the protein CAISAGTQETQYF.